This T cell receptor beta chain was sequenced for a study of T cell repertoires in cytomegalovirus infection. Study results and limitations: Based on cumulative public TCR beta family frequency, carriers of CMV plus the relevant HLA were identified.

Trimming took 2 bases from V and 3 from J, leaving 8 bases between them. Germline lookup yields CDR1 SGHVS and CDR2 FQNEAQ. The CDR3 length is 13 residues. TCRdb used MiXCR to reprocess the reads, holding one entry per CDR3 protein. Among around 290,000 distinct CDR3 sequences, about a quarter were seen once, and the ten largest hold roughly 14%. This clonotype has a count of ten or more. Its antigen is unknown. The sequence derives from a human donor in good health (CMV status not recorded). Some clones in this sample may be carry-over from other donors' samples. The sequenced material came from PBMCs. The gene calls are TRBV7-8 and TRBJ2-7, with TRBD2 as a possible D gene (6 bases). The CDR3 bases are TGTGCCAGCAGCTTATTGGGGGGCTACGAGCAGTACTTC. Encoded protein: CASSLLGGYEQYF.